The T cell receptor (beta chain) under discussion was sequenced for a study of identical twins (dated by TCRdb to the mid-2010s). A note on the overall study: To test whether fetal clonotypes persist, this study deep-sequenced TCR alpha and beta repertoires from monozygotic twins, from unrelated adults of various ages, and from cord blood. To rule out contamination, replicate twin experiments were performed at different times with different library preparation protocols. The research as a whole found: Zero-insertion analyses could be partly confounded by invariant T cells such as MAIT and iNKT, though diverse VJ usage argued against such confounding for most clonotypes. Because the same donors could not be followed over many years, the conclusions relied on cross-sectional statistical analysis. Excess twin sharing in beta out-of-frame sequences was weaker because fewer shared sequences lowered the signal-to-noise ratio. Abundant cord blood beta clonotypes carried fewer insertions; young adult naive repertoires showed a weaker similar trend, while memory repertoires showed none. Out-of-frame TCR alpha sharing in monozygotic twins was systematically underestimated by recombination models, whereas sharing between unrelated individuals was in agreement with the recombination models. Compared with coincidental sharing between unrelated individuals, an excess of low generation-probability sequences was observed among out-of-frame TCR alpha sequences shared between twins.

In the case of this clonotype: Its antigen remains unidentified. No quality values exist for individual bases; no much larger clone is one base distant.

The CDR3 numbers 14 residues from cysteine through phenylalanine. Only the CDR3 region is kept as DNA, spanning 42 bases read in frame from base 1. The germline V end is reduced by 4 bases and the J end by 5 bases; junction bases left unmatched: 8. CDR1 is given as SQVTM and CDR2 as ANQGSEA, both from the germline V gene. Every donor was a healthy Caucasian. Library preparation was by 5' RACE. This sample was sequenced with an Illumina HiSeq 2000. Template switching added a universal primer binding site, and the final cDNA carried a unique molecular identifier that allowed TCR cDNA molecules to be counted accurately. Specific primers in the conserved constant-segment region were used to synthesize first-strand cDNA for TCR alpha and beta chains. Each cDNA library was double barcoded, with a SMART-Mk sample barcode plus Illumina barcodes, to control for contamination. TruSeq adapter sequences and Illumina sample barcodes were added in two successive PCR steps. Sequencing of the TCR alpha and beta cDNA libraries was done on the Illumina HiSeq platform using custom primers. Processing in the source paper ran as follows. Raw reads were processed with MiGEC to extract unique molecular identifiers, and MiXCR was used to determine CDR3 positions. Recombination models were inferred per individual with the repgenHMM and IGoR tools using an EM algorithm. Shared clonotypes were analyzed with the tcR package in R, and sharing was normalized by the product of cloneset sizes. Out-of-frame nonproductive sequences were analyzed to study raw recombination free of thymic and clonal selection effects. In TCRdb, the public reads were trimmed at Q25 with fastp and aligned with MiXCR, with productive beta chains retained. Rows merge per CDR3 protein into single entries with the most common DNA and genes. The V and J calls reflect TCRdb's pipeline rather than the authors' work. For this sample there are 1.5 million to 2 million distinct CDR3 sequences; under 35% appear just once. Approximately 0.29% of the sample goes to the ten largest clones.

This chain is built from TRBV29-1 and TRBJ2-7; 10 of the junction bases match TRBD2. This receptor was taken from a newborn girl in good health. Sequenced input: cord blood. The CDR3 region: CSVGWGLALNEQYF. In nucleotides, the sequence is TGCAGCGTTGGTTGGGGACTAGCGCTCAACGAGCAGTACTTC.